This is a list of T cell receptor beta chains from one sample in a study of CD8 T cells in Susac syndrome. TCRdb analysed the immunoSEQ multiplex PCR reads with MiXCR anew, one entry per CDR3 protein. The repertoire holds fewer than 150,000 distinct CDR3 sequences, with roughly 94% as singletons. Material for sequencing was CD8+ T cells from PBMCs. The receptors originated from a human donor with Susac syndrome. Both conserved end residues are part of each CDR3. Fields, in order: V gene, clone size, D gene, J gene, CDR3 DNA, CDR3 protein. A D gene is named only where the DNA matches it firmly. Not all rows give a size; the values are once, few, many and, for expanded clones, a class.

v_gene: TRBV19; abundance: few; d_gene: NA; j_gene: TRBJ2-7; CDR3nt: TGTGCCAGTAGCCCACAGGGCTCCGAGCAGTACTTC; CDR3aa: CASSPQGSEQYF
v_gene: TRBV19; abundance: NA; d_gene: NA; j_gene: TRBJ1-5; CDR3nt: TGTGCCAGTAGTATAGCGGCTCAGCCCCAGCATTTT; CDR3aa: CASSIAAQPQHF
v_gene: TRBV9; abundance: few; d_gene: NA; j_gene: TRBJ2-1; CDR3nt: TGTGCCAGCAGCGTAGGGTCCAGCTCCTACAATGAGCAGTTCTTC; CDR3aa: CASSVGSSSYNEQFF
v_gene: TRBV7-9; abundance: NA; d_gene: NA; j_gene: TRBJ1-5; CDR3nt: TGTGCCAGCAGCTCGCCCGAGGGGGGGGATTCTCAGCCCCAGCATTTT; CDR3aa: CASSSPEGGDSQPQHF
v_gene: TRBV6-5; abundance: NA; d_gene: NA; j_gene: TRBJ2-4; CDR3nt: TGTGCCAGCAGTTACCGAAACCCCTGGGCCCAGACAGCCAAAAACATTCAGTACTTC; CDR3aa: CASSYRNPWAQTAKNIQYF
v_gene: TRBV20-1; abundance: NA; d_gene: TRBD2; j_gene: TRBJ2-4; CDR3nt: TGCAGTGCCACCGAACTAGCGGGAGGGTCGAACATTCAGTACTTC; CDR3aa: CSATELAGGSNIQYF
v_gene: TRBV7-8; abundance: NA; d_gene: NA; j_gene: TRBJ2-1; CDR3nt: TGTGCCAGCAGCTTGGGACCATTTGATGAGCAGTTCTTC; CDR3aa: CASSLGPFDEQFF
v_gene: TRBV27; abundance: NA; d_gene: NA; j_gene: TRBJ2-7; CDR3nt: TGTGCCAGCAGTTTAGTACAGGGTTCCCACGAGCAGTACTTC; CDR3aa: CASSLVQGSHEQYF
v_gene: TRBV27; abundance: NA; d_gene: NA; j_gene: TRBJ2-3; CDR3nt: TGTGCCAGCACCTTTCAAGAGGGAGATACGCAGTATTTT; CDR3aa: CASTFQEGDTQYF
v_gene: TRBV19; abundance: NA; d_gene: NA; j_gene: TRBJ1-5; CDR3nt: TGTGCCAGCGCCCTTAGGCCCCAGCATTTT; CDR3aa: CASALRPQHF
v_gene: TRBV3-1; abundance: NA; d_gene: NA; j_gene: TRBJ1-5; CDR3nt: TGTGCCAGCAGCCAAGATCCGGCAGGCCTACTCCAGCCCCAGCATTTT; CDR3aa: CASSQDPAGLLQPQHF
v_gene: TRBV6-5; abundance: NA; d_gene: NA; j_gene: TRBJ1-1; CDR3nt: TGTGCCAGCAACCAGGGGAGCACTGAAGCTTTCTTT; CDR3aa: CASNQGSTEAFF
v_gene: TRBV28; abundance: NA; d_gene: NA; j_gene: TRBJ1-5; CDR3nt: TGTGCCAGCAGGACTGTGGAGGCAGGGCCCCATCAGCCCCAGCATTTT; CDR3aa: CASRTVEAGPHQPQHF
v_gene: TRBV2; abundance: NA; d_gene: TRBD2; j_gene: TRBJ2-1; CDR3nt: TGTGCCAGCAGGCGGGGGGGAGACGAGCAGTTCTTC; CDR3aa: CASRRGGDEQFF
v_gene: TRBV20-1; abundance: NA; d_gene: TRBD1; j_gene: TRBJ2-7; CDR3nt: TGCAGTGCTCGGACAGGGGGTGAATACGAGCAGTACTTC; CDR3aa: CSARTGGEYEQYF
v_gene: TRBV14; abundance: NA; d_gene: NA; j_gene: TRBJ2-7; CDR3nt: TGTGCCAGCAGCCAAGCGAATCCCTACGAGCAGTACTTC; CDR3aa: CASSQANPYEQYF
v_gene: TRBV24-1; abundance: NA; d_gene: NA; j_gene: TRBJ2-2; CDR3nt: TGTGCCACCAGTGATTACAGAAAATCGAACACCGGGGAGCTGTTTTTT; CDR3aa: CATSDYRKSNTGELFF
v_gene: TRBV11-3; abundance: NA; d_gene: TRBD2; j_gene: TRBJ2-4; CDR3nt: TGTGCCAGCAGCCCTCGGACTAGCGGGAGCCTAGCCAAAAACATTCAGTACTTC; CDR3aa: CASSPRTSGSLAKNIQYF